Below are 7 T cell receptor beta chains sequenced from a single sample in a study of blood T cell repertoires in COVID-19. The assay was immunoSEQ multiplex PCR, and TCRdb's table has in-frame clones only and misses some. The table shows over 150,000 clones, with approximately 91% occurring only once. Sequencing was done on a sample of peripheral blood. These TCRs come from a man aged 18 to 30 with acute or convalescent COVID-19.

V and J are TRBV5-1 and TRBJ1-4, with 7 bases fitting TRBD1. The CDR3 sequence is 14 residues long. Germline assignment: CDR1 SGHRS and CDR2 YFSETQ. Losses at the gene ends were 3 bases for V and 4 bases for J; bases not matched to a gene: 3. The CDR3 bases are TGCGCCAGCAGCTCAGGGGGGTTTAATGAAAAACTGTTTTTT. Its translation is CASSSGGFNEKLFF.

The chain is built from TRBV9 and TRBJ2-6, with 7 bases lining up with TRBD2. With 0 bases clipped from V and 1 base from J, the junction kept 7 bases outside the gene matches. The CDR3 covers 18 residues. Germline V gives CDR1 SGDLS, CDR2 YYNGEE. CDR3 bases: TGTGCCAGCAGCGTAGCATTTTTGGGAGGGTCTGGGGCCAACGTCCTGACTTTC. Translating it yields CASSVAFLGGSGANVLTF.

The chain carries TRBV7-9 and TRBJ2-2; possibly TRBD1 for D (6 bases). V lost 4 bases to trimming and J lost 3 bases, with 15 bases between them. The CDR3 contains 16 residues. Germline CDR1 is SEHNR and CDR2 is FQNEAQ (reference sequence). Here the CDR3 reads CASSYQGFTDTGELFF. CDR3 in DNA: TGTGCCAGCAGCTACCAGGGGTTTACGGACACCGGGGAGCTGTTTTTT. Based on the CDR3 plus reference TRBV7-9 and TRBJ2-2, the full variable domain is DTGVSQNPRHKITKRGQNVTFRCDPISEHNRLYWYRQTLGQGPEFLTYFQNEAQLEKSRLLSDRFSAERPKGSFSTLEIQRTEQGDSAMYLCASSYQGFTDTGELFFGEGSRLTVL.

The V and J genes are TRBV7-9 and TRBJ2-7; perhaps TRBD2 as D (5 bases). Trimming cost V 8 bases and J 0 bases, with 11 bases left between them. The V gene's germline CDR1 is SEHNR and CDR2 FQNEAQ (reference sequence). The CDR3 length is 13 residues. CDR3 sequence (DNA): TGTGCCAGCGGGGAGTCGAGCTCCTACGAGCAGTACTTC. Protein sequence: CASGESSSYEQYF.

This clone showed up just once. The chain couples TRBV14 to TRBJ2-2; 9 bases agree with TRBD1. This CDR3 comprises 16 residues. V was pared by 5 bases and J by 0 bases, with 4 bases of the junction left unmatched. Germline-derived CDR1 and CDR2 are SGHDN and FVKESK. For the CDR3, the DNA is TGTGCCAGCAGCAAGGGACAGGGCCCGAACACCGGGGAGCTGTTTTTT. This codes for CASSKGQGPNTGELFF.

This chain joins TRBV29-1 and TRBJ1-1; a possible D gene is TRBD1 (5 bases). Trimming pared 5 bases from V and 4 bases from J, leaving 17 bases between. Germline V gives CDR1 SQVTM, CDR2 ANQGSEA. The CDR3 is 14 amino acids. The CDR3 DNA sequence: TGCAGCGTTTTCCAAACAGGCGCTATCACTGAAGCTTTCTTT. It specifies CSVFQTGAITEAFF. Full variable domain (outside the CDR3, taken from reference TRBV29-1 and TRBJ1-1): SAVISQKPSRDICQRGTSLTIQCQVDSQVTMMFWYRQQPGQSLTLIATANQGSEATYESGFVIDKFPISRPNLTFSTLTVSNMSPEDSSIYLCSVFQTGAITEAFFGQGTRLTVV.

This clone was seen only once. This chain joins TRBV29-1 and TRBJ2-5; tentatively, D is TRBD1 (5 bases). The germline V gene has CDR1 SQVTM and CDR2 ANQGSEA. Trimming stripped 7 bases from V and 7 bases from J, with 16 bases between. The CDR3 has 12 residues. The CDR3 DNA reads as TGCAGCGCCGACAGCAGTATAGGGACCCAGTACTTC. Translating it yields CSADSSIGTQYF.